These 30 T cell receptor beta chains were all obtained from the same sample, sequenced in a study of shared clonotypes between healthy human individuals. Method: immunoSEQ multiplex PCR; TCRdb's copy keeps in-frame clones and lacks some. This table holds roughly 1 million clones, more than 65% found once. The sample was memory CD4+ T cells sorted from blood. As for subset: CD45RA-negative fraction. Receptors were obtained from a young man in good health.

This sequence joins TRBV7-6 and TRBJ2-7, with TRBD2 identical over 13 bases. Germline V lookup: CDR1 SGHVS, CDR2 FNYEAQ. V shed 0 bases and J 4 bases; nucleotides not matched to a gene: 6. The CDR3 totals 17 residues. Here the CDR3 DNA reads TGTGCCAGCAGCTTAGCTGGGACTAGCGGGGAGATATACGAGCAGTACTTC. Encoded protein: CASSLAGTSGEIYEQYF.

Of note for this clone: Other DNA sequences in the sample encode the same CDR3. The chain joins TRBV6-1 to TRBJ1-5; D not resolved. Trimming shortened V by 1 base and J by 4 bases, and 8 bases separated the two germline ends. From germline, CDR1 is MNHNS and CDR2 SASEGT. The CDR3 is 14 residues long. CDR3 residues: CASSEGWGNQPQHF. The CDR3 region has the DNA TGTGCCAGCAGTGAAGGGTGGGGAAATCAGCCCCAGCATTTT.

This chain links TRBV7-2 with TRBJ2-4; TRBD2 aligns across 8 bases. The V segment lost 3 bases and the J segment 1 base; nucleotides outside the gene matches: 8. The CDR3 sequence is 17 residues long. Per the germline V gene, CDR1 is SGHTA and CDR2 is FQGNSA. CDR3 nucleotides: TGTGCCAGCAGCTTGCTGGAAGCGGGAGATGCCAAAAACATTCAGTACTTC. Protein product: CASSLLEAGDAKNIQYF. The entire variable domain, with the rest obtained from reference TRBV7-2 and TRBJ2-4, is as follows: GAGVSQSPSNKVTEKGKDVELRCDPISGHTALYWYRQSLGQGLEFLIYFQGNSAPDKSGLPSDRFSAERTGGSVSTLTIQRTQQEDSAVYLCASSLLEAGDAKNIQYFGAGTRLSVL.

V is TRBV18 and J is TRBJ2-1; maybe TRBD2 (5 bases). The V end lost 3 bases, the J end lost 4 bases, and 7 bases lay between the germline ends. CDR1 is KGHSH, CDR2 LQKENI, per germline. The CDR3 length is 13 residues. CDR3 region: CASSPWRYNEQFF. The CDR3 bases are TGTGCCAGCTCACCTTGGAGGTACAATGAGCAGTTCTTC.

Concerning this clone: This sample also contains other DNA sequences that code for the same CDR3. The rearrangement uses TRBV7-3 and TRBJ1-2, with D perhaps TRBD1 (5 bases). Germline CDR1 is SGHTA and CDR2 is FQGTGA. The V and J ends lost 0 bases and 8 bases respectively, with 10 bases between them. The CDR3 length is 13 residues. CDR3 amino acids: CASSLTEGAGYTF. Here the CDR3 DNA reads TGTGCCAGCAGCTTAACCGAAGGGGCCGGCTACACCTTC.

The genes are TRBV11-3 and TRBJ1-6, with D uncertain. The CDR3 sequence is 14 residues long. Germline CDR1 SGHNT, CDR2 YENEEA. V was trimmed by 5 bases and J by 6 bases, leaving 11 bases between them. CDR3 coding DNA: TGTGCCAGCAGCACCGGCGGTTTTAATTCACCCCTCCACTTT. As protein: CASSTGGFNSPLHF. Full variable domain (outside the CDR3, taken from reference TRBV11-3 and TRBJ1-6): EAGVVQSPRYKIIEKKQPVAFWCNPISGHNTLYWYLQNLGQGPELLIRYENEEAVDDSQLPKDRFSAERLKGVDSTLKIQPAELGDSAVYLCASSTGGFNSPLHFGNGTRLTVT.

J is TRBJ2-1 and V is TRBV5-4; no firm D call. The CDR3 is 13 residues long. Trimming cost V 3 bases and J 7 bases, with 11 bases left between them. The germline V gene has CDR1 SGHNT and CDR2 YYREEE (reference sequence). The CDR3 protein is CASSSRADNEQFF. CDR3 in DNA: TGTGCCAGCAGCTCCCGGGCCGATAATGAGCAGTTCTTC. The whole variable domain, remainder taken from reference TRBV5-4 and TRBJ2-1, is ETGVTQSPTHLIKTRGQQVTLRCSSQSGHNTVSWYQQALGQGPQFIFQYYREEENGRGNFPPRFSGLQFPNYSSELNVNALELDDSALYLCASSSRADNEQFFGPGTRLTVL.

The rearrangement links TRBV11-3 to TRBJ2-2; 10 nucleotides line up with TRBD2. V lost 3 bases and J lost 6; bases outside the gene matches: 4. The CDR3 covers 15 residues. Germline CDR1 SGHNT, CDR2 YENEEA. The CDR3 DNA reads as TGTGCCAGCAGCTTTAGGCTAGCGGGAGCCGGGGAGCTGTTTTTT. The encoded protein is CASSFRLAGAGELFF.

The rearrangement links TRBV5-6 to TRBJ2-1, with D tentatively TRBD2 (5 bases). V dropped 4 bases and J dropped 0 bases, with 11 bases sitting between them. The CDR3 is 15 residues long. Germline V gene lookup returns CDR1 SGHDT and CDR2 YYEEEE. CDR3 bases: TGTGCCAGCAGCCGTCAGCGGAGCTCCTACAATGAGCAGTTCTTC. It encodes CASSRQRSSYNEQFF. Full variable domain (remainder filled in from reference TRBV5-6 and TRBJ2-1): DAGVTQSPTHLIKTRGQQVTLRCSPKSGHDTVSWYQQALGQGPQFIFQYYEEEERQRGNFPDRFSGHQFPNYSSELNVNALLLGDSALYLCASSRQRSSYNEQFFGPGTRLTVL.

CDR3 nucleotides: TGTGCCAGCTCACCACCGTTTAGAAATACCGGGGAGCTGTTTTTT. Translation gives CASSPPFRNTGELFF. This rearrangement joins TRBV18 to TRBJ2-2; D is uncertain. The CDR3 consists of 15 residues. Germline V gene data show CDR1 as KGHSH and CDR2 as LQKENI. V was clipped by 0 bases and J by 5 bases, with 10 bases between them.

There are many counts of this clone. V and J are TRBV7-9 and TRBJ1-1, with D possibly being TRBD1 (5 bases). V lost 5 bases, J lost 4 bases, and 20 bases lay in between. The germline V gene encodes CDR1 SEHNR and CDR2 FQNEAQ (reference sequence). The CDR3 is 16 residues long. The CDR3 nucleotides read TGTGCCAGCAGCCCGGCGGGATCCACGGGGGGCACTGAAGCTTTCTTT. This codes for CASSPAGSTGGTEAFF.

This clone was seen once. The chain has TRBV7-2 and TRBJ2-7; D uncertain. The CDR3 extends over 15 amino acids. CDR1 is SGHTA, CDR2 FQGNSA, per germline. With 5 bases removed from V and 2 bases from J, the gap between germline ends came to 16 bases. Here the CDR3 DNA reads TGTGCCAGCAGCCCCGCTGCAGGAATACCCTACGAGCAGTACTTC. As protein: CASSPAAGIPYEQYF.

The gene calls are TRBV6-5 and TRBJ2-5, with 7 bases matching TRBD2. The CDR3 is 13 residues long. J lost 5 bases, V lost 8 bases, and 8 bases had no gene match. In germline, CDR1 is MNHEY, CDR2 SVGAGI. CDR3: CASGGGGHETQYF. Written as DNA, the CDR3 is TGTGCCAGCGGTGGCGGGGGTCACGAGACCCAGTACTTC.

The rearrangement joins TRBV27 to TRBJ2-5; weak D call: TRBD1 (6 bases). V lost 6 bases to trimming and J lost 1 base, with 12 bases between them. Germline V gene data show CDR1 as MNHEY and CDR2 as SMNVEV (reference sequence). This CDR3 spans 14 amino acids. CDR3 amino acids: CASSIGQSQETQYF. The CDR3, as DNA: TGTGCCAGCAGCATAGGACAGAGCCAAGAGACCCAGTACTTC.

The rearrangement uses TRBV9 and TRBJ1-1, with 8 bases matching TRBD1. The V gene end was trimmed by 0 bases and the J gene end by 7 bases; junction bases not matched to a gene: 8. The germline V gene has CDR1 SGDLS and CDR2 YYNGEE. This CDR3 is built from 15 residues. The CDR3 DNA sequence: TGTGCCAGCAGCGTAGGACACAGGGGGGAAGTTGAAGCTTTCTTT. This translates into CASSVGHRGEVEAFF.

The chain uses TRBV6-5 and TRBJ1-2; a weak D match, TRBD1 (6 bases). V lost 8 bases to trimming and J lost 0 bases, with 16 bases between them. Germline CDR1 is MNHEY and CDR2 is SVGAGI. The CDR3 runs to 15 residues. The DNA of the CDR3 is TGTGCCAGCGGCAGGGGAGGAGGGGCTAACTATGGCTACACCTTC. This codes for CASGRGGGANYGYTF.

This CDR3 reads CASSQGGLEDRYGYTF. DNA of the CDR3: TGCGCCAGCAGCCAAGGGGGTTTGGAAGATCGGTATGGCTACACCTTC. The rearrangement uses TRBV4-3 and TRBJ1-2, with D hard to call. V was shortened by 1 base and J by 5 bases, with 17 bases between the two germline ends. Germline V gives CDR1 LGHNA, CDR2 YSLEER. The CDR3 is 16 residues long.

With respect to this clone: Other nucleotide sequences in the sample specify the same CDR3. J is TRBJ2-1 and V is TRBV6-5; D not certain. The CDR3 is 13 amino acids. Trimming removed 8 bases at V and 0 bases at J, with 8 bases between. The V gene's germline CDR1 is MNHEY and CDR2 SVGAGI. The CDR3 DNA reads TGTGCCAGCTCAAGAAGCTCCTACAATGAGCAGTTCTTC. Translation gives CASSRSSYNEQFF.

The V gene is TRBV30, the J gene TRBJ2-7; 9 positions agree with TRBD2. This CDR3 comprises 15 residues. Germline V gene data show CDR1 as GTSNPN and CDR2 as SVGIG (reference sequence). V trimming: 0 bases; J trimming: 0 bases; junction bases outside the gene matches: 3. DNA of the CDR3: TGTGCCTGGAGTGTCGGCGGGGGGGGCTCCTACGAGCAGTACTTC. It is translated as CAWSVGGGGSYEQYF.

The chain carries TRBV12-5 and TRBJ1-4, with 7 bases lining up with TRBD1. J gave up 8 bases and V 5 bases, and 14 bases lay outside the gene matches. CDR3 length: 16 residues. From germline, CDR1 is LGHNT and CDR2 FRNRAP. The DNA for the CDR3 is TGTGCTAGTGGTCCCGGGGGGGGCAGGGGGAAGGAAAAACTGTTTTTT. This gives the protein CASGPGGGRGKEKLFF.

The CDR3: CASSLTARAEQFF. In nucleotides, the CDR3 is TGTGCCAGCAGCCTAACGGCGCGGGCTGAGCAGTTCTTC. This chain joins TRBV5-4 and TRBJ2-1, with a tentative D call TRBD2 (5 bases). The CDR3 spans 13 residues. From germline, CDR1 is SGHNT and CDR2 YYREEE (reference sequence). V dropped 4 bases and J dropped 9 bases, with 14 bases sitting between them.

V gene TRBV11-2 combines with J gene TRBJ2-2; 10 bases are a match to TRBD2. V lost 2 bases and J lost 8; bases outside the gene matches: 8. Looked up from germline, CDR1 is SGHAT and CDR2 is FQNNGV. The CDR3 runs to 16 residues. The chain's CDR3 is CASSLLAGGPYGELFF. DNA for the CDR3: TGTGCCAGCAGCTTATTAGCGGGAGGCCCCTATGGGGAGCTGTTTTTT. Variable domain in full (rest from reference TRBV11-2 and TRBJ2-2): EAGVAQSPRYKIIEKRQSVAFWCNPISGHATLYWYQQILGQGPKLLIQFQNNGVVDDSQLPKDRFSAERLKGVDSTLKIQPAKLEDSAVYLCASSLLAGGPYGELFFGEGSRLTVL.

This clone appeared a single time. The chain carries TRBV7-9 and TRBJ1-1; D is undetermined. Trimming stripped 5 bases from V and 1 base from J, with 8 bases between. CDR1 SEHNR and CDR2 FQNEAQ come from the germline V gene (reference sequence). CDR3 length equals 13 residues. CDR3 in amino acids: CASSRAENTEAFF. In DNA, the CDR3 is TGTGCCAGCAGCCGTGCGGAGAACACTGAAGCTTTCTTT.

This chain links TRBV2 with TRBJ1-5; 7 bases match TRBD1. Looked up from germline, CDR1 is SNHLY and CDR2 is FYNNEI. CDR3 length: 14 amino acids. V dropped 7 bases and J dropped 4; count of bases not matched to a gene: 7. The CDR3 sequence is CASTRTGFNQPQHF. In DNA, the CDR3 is TGTGCCAGCACTAGGACAGGATTTAATCAGCCCCAGCATTTT. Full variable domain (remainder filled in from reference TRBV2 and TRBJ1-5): EPEVTQTPSHQVTQMGQEVILRCVPISNHLYFYWYRQILGQKVEFLVSFYNNEISEKSEIFDDQFSVERPDGSNFTLKIRSTKLEDSAMYFCASTRTGFNQPQHFGDGTRLSIL.

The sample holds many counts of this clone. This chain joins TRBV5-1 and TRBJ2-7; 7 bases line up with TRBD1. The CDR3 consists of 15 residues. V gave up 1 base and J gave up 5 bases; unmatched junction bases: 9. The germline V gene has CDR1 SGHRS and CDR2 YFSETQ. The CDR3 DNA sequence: TGCGCCAGCAGCTTGATAACCGGGACAGCGGACGAGCAGTACTTC. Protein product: CASSLITGTADEQYF.

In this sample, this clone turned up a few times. The CDR3 sequence is CASSIGAREQYF. CDR3 DNA: TGTGCCAGCAGCATCGGGGCCCGCGAGCAGTACTTC. The chain employs TRBV21-1 and TRBJ2-7. TRBV21-1 is given as a pseudogene. The CDR3 sequence is 12 residues long.

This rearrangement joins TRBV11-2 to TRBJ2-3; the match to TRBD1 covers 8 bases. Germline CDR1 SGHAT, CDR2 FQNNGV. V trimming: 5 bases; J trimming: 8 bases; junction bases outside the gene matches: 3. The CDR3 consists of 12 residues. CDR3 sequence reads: CASSGQGLTQYF. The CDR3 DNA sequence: TGTGCCAGCAGCGGACAGGGTCTTACGCAGTATTTT. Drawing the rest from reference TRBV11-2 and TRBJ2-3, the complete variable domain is EAGVAQSPRYKIIEKRQSVAFWCNPISGHATLYWYQQILGQGPKLLIQFQNNGVVDDSQLPKDRFSAERLKGVDSTLKIQPAKLEDSAVYLCASSGQGLTQYFGPGTRLTVL.

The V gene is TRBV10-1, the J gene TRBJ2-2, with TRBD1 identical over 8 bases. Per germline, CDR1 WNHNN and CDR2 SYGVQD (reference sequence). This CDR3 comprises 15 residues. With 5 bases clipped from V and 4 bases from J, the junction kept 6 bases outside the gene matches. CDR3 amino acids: CASSWTGIGTGELFF. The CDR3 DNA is TGCGCCAGCAGTTGGACAGGGATAGGCACCGGGGAGCTGTTTTTT.

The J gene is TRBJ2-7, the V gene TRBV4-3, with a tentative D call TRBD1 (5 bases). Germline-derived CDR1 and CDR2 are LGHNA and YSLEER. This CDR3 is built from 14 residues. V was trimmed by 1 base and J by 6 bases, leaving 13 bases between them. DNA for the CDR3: TGCGCCAGCAGCCAAGTTTTAGGGGTCGGCGAGCAGTACTTC. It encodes CASSQVLGVGEQYF.

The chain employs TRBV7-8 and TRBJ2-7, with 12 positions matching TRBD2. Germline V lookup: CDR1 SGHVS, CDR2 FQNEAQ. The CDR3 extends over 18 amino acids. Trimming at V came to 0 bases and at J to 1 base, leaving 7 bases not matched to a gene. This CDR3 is CASSLAQTSGSESYEQYF. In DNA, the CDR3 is TGTGCCAGCAGCTTAGCCCAGACTAGCGGGAGTGAATCCTACGAGCAGTACTTC.